The 20 T cell receptor beta chains below all came from one sample that was sequenced in a study of T cell clones after liver transplantation. The data were produced by immunoSEQ multiplex PCR, yet TCRdb's version contains in-frame clones alone and is incomplete. The table records about 20,000 clones, more than 65% of them present only once. The starting material was CD8+ T cells from blood, obtained roughly 55 months after liver transplant. These receptors originate from a human patient who received a liver transplant. Some T cells may originate from the graft donor.

The genes are TRBV7-6 and TRBJ1-3; D is unclear. The CDR3 spans 12 residues. Trimming cost V 2 bases and J 11 bases, with 10 bases left between them. The germline gives CDR1 SGHVS, CDR2 FNYEAQ. The CDR3 loop is CASSLNFGPIYF. The CDR3 DNA reads as TGTGCCAGCAGCTTAAATTTCGGACCCATATATTTT. The whole variable domain, filled in from reference TRBV7-6 and TRBJ1-3, reads GAGVSQSPRYKVTKRGQDVALRCDPISGHVSLYWYRQALGQGPEFLTYFNYEAQQDKSGLPNDRFSAERPEGSISTLTIQRTEQRDSAMYRCASSLNFGPIYFGEGSWLTVV.

This chain links TRBV30 with TRBJ2-7, with D uncertain. Per the germline V gene, CDR1 is GTSNPN and CDR2 is SVGIG (reference sequence). Trimming stripped 5 bases from V and 6 bases from J, with 14 bases between. The CDR3 is made up of 12 amino acids. CDR3 nucleotides: TGTGCCTGGGGCGTCGCTGGGGTCGAGCAGTACTTC. It codes for CAWGVAGVEQYF. The full variable domain, with the rest looked up from reference TRBV30 and TRBJ2-7, is SQTIHQWPATLVQPVGSPLSLECTVEGTSNPNLYWYRQAAGRGLQLLFYSVGIGQISSEVPQNLSASRPQDRQFILSSKKLLLSDSGFYLCAWGVAGVEQYFGPGTRLTVT.

The rearrangement links TRBV27 to TRBJ2-7, with D tentatively TRBD1 (6 bases). The CDR3 runs 14 residues. Germline V gives CDR1 MNHEY, CDR2 SMNVEV (reference sequence). The ends were cut back, 7 bases at V and 5 bases at J, with 18 bases in the middle. As DNA, the CDR3 is TGTGCCAGCAAGTCTCAGGGGTTCTTCCACGAGCAGTACTTC. Amino acid sequence: CASKSQGFFHEQYF.

The chain couples TRBV28 to TRBJ2-3; maybe TRBD1 (6 bases). The CDR3 is made up of 16 amino acids. V lost 6 bases and J 0 bases, leaving 16 bases between the germline ends. Germline V gene sequence: CDR1 MDHEN, CDR2 SYDVKM. CDR3 coding DNA: TGTGCCAGCAGGGACAGCGCCTATTCTAGCACAGATACGCAGTATTTT. It translates to CASRDSAYSSTDTQYF.

This chain uses TRBV30 with TRBJ1-3, with 11 positions matching TRBD1. Trimming took 0 bases from V and 1 from J; bases not matched to a gene: 2. CDR3 length: 16 amino acids. Germline CDR1 GTSNPN, CDR2 SVGIG (reference sequence). CDR3 coding DNA: TGTGCCTGGAGTGTATGGGACAGGGGGTCTGGAAACACCATATATTTT. This codes for CAWSVWDRGSGNTIYF.

The chain is built from TRBV10-3 and TRBJ1-2; D ambiguous. The CDR3 contains 13 residues. Trimming cost V 2 bases and J 0 bases, with 4 bases left between them. Germline V gene lookup returns CDR1 ENHRY and CDR2 SYGVKD. The CDR3 sequence: CAISEGTNYGYTF. The CDR3 DNA reads TGTGCCATCAGTGAGGGGACTAACTATGGCTACACCTTC.

The rearrangement links TRBV15 to TRBJ1-6; possible D gene TRBD1, 6 bases. Germline CDR1 is LNHNV and CDR2 is YYDKDF (reference sequence). The CDR3 runs to 15 residues. Trimming removed 6 bases from V and 4 bases from J, with 13 bases in between. CDR3 DNA sequence: TGTGCCACCAGGGACAGCCCCGATTATAATTCACCCCTCCACTTT. It yields the protein CATRDSPDYNSPLHF. Combining the CDR3 with reference TRBV15 and TRBJ1-6 gives the whole variable domain DAMVIQNPRYQVTQFGKPVTLSCSQTLNHNVMYWYQQKSSQAPKLLFHYYDKDFNNEADTPDNFQSRRPNTSFCFLDIRSPGLGDTAMYLCATRDSPDYNSPLHFGNGTRLTVT.

This clone occurred once. The J gene is TRBJ2-2, the V gene TRBV6-1; D tentatively fits TRBD1 or TRBD2 (5 bases each). CDR3 length: 15 amino acids. V was clipped by 4 bases and J by 4 bases, with 13 bases between them. Per germline, CDR1 MNHNS and CDR2 SASEGT. The CDR3 bases are TGTGCCAGCAGTGTCCAGGGAGTGGCCACCGGGGAGCTGTTTTTT. Amino acid sequence: CASSVQGVATGELFF.

This clone was detected only once. The chain links TRBV5-6 to TRBJ2-2; D perhaps matches TRBD1 (5 bases). The CDR3 consists of 14 residues. Trimming left V 1 base short and J 6 bases short, with 10 bases between. Per the germline V gene, CDR1 is SGHDT and CDR2 is YYEEEE. In DNA form, the CDR3 reads TGTGCCAGCAGCTTGCTTACAGGATCCGGGGAGCTGTTTTTT. This translates into CASSLLTGSGELFF.

The CDR3 reads CASSLSRGQETQYF. CDR3 nucleotide sequence: TGTGCCAGCAGTTTAAGCCGGGGTCAAGAGACCCAGTACTTC. This chain joins TRBV28 and TRBJ2-5, with D maybe TRBD2 (5 bases). Trimming pared 2 bases from V and 2 bases from J, leaving 9 bases between. Germline V gives CDR1 MDHEN, CDR2 SYDVKM. The CDR3 sequence is 14 residues long.

The gene calls are TRBV11-1 and TRBJ2-1, with no clear D. Trimming took off 5 bases at V and 4 bases at J, with 6 bases between the two ends. The germline gives CDR1 SGHAT, CDR2 FQDESV (reference sequence). This CDR3 spans 12 amino acids. The CDR3 coding sequence is TGTGCCAGCAGCCTTAGATACAATGAGCAGTTCTTC. The encoded protein is CASSLRYNEQFF.

The CDR3 spells CASSPEATYEQYF. The CDR3 DNA reads as TGTGCCAGCAGCCCTGAAGCGACCTACGAGCAGTACTTC. This chain links TRBV7-9 with TRBJ2-7; D gene ambiguous. CDR3 length: 13 amino acids. Trimming removed 5 bases at V and 2 bases at J, with 10 bases between. CDR1 and CDR2 (germline): SEHNR, FQNEAQ (reference sequence).

The rearrangement uses TRBV28 and TRBJ2-7, with 7 positions matching TRBD2. CDR3 size: 15 residues. Germline V CDR1 and CDR2: MDHEN, SYDVKM. Trimming took 3 bases from V and 2 from J; bases not matched to a gene: 7. For the CDR3, the DNA is TGTGCCAGCAGTTTCCGGGGGGAAAGGGCCTACGAGCAGTACTTC. This gives the protein CASSFRGERAYEQYF.

The chain has TRBV27 and TRBJ1-3; 9 bases align to TRBD1. V trimming: 5 bases; J trimming: 7 bases; junction bases outside the gene matches: 6. The CDR3 is made up of 14 amino acids. CDR1 is MNHEY and CDR2 is SMNVEV in the germline V gene (reference sequence). CDR3 residues: CASSPGQGYNTIYF. The CDR3 DNA follows: TGTGCCAGCAGTCCGGGACAGGGTTACAACACCATATATTTT.

The chain is built from TRBV5-4 and TRBJ2-1, with D possibly TRBD2 on 5 matching bases. Germline V gene sequence: CDR1 SGHNT, CDR2 YYREEE (reference sequence). The CDR3 covers 13 residues. V was pared by 3 bases and J by 7 bases, with 11 bases between. In DNA, the CDR3 is TGTGCCAGCAGCTCCGACGGGGATAATGAGCAGTTCTTC. Amino acid sequence: CASSSDGDNEQFF.

Worth noting for this clone: Other nucleotide sequences in the sample specify the same CDR3. The genes are TRBV14 and TRBJ1-5, with a tentative D call TRBD1 (6 bases). The V and J ends lost 2 bases and 6 bases respectively, with 11 bases between them. The germline V gene has CDR1 SGHDN and CDR2 FVKESK. The CDR3 consists of 14 residues. The CDR3 loop reads CASSQSGGGQPQHF. DNA of the CDR3: TGTGCCAGCAGCCAATCTGGAGGGGGTCAGCCCCAGCATTTT.

This clone is a singleton in its sample. This chain links TRBV28 with TRBJ2-5; 7 nucleotides line up with TRBD1. With 1 base clipped from V and 0 bases from J, the junction kept 14 bases outside the gene matches. Germline loops: CDR1 MDHEN, CDR2 SYDVKM. The CDR3 runs to 19 residues. CDR3 protein: CASSLSGLGKGAYQETQYF. The CDR3 DNA sequence: TGTGCCAGCAGTTTATCCGGATTGGGTAAGGGGGCCTACCAAGAGACCCAGTACTTC.

J is TRBJ2-7 and V is TRBV7-3, with no clear D. Germline V gene sequence: CDR1 SGHTA, CDR2 FQGTGA. V lost 3 bases and J lost 3, with 12 bases in between. The CDR3 sequence is 14 residues long. CDR3 coding DNA: TGTGCCAGCAGCTTTCTCGCGTCTGGCTACGAGCAGTACTTC. It yields the protein CASSFLASGYEQYF.

V gene TRBV6-4 combines with J gene TRBJ2-3, with D perhaps TRBD1 or TRBD2 (5 bases each). V was clipped by 7 bases and J by 5 bases, with 13 bases between them. CDR3 size: 13 residues. Germline values: CDR1 MRHNA, CDR2 SNTAGT. CDR3 nucleotide sequence: TGTGCCAGCACGAAGGGACCCGGAGATACGCAGTATTTT. Protein sequence: CASTKGPGDTQYF.

This clone was detected once. The rearrangement joins TRBV11-2 to TRBJ2-7; D is uncertain. Per germline, CDR1 SGHAT and CDR2 FQNNGV. The ends were cut back, 1 base at V and 0 bases at J, with 4 bases in the middle. The CDR3 runs 13 residues. The DNA for the CDR3 is TGTGCCAGCAGCTTAGGGAACTCCTACGAGCAGTACTTC. It translates to CASSLGNSYEQYF.